This T cell receptor (beta chain) emerged from a study of blood T cell repertoires in COVID-19. At the level of the study: Some COVID-19 samples were acute and others convalescent; all came from the United States, Italy and Spain. PBMCs, B-cell-depleted T cells, or T cells were the source of the cDNA or gDNA that made up the material.

Original data processing: Using reference gene primer amplification, nucleated cell counts were estimated. Method: immunoSEQ multiplex PCR; TCRdb's copy keeps in-frame clones and lacks some. V and J calls and clone size are as listed in that table; D and trimming were resolved from the DNA. The sample comprises roughly 250,000 clones, approximately 80% of which are singletons, and just under 3% rests with the top ten. V was clipped by 0 bases and J by 0 bases; unmatched bases: 2. The CDR3 is 16 amino acids. Germline V gene sequence: CDR1 LGHDT, CDR2 YNNKEL (reference sequence). This sequence originates from an older woman with active or convalescent COVID-19. Sequenced sample: peripheral blood. The rearrangement links TRBV3-1 (or the pseudogene TRBV3-2) to TRBJ2-1; 7 nucleotides align to TRBD2. The CDR3 loop reads CASSQEAGSSYNEQFF. In nucleotides, the CDR3 is TGTGCCAGCAGCCAAGAAGCGGGGTCCTCCTACAATGAGCAGTTCTTC.